Following are 16 T cell receptor beta chains from one sample sequenced in a study of beta chain features in type 1 diabetes. Study-wide results and caveats: TCRB CDR3 length was moderately but significantly reduced in all four CD4+ subsets of Type 1 diabetes patients.

TCRB transcripts that were expressed got sequenced, as all of the isolated RNA had been reverse transcribed. The method was immunoSEQ multiplex PCR; TCRdb's version includes in-frame clones alone and lacks a portion of them. The sample includes about 160,000 clones, approximately 8.8% of them seen just once. Antigens for these TCRs are unknown. The sequenced material came from central memory CD4+ T cells from blood. These receptors all stem from a young woman with type 1 diabetes.

V gene TRBV28 combines with J gene TRBJ2-1; D is undetermined. Trimming left V 5 bases short and J 8 bases short, with 13 bases between. The V gene's germline CDR1 is MDHEN and CDR2 SYDVKM. The CDR3 is 13 residues long. CDR3 coding DNA: TGTGCCAGCAGTCCCCCCGACATATATGAGCAGTTCTTC. Translating it yields CASSPPDIYEQFF.

A few counts support this clone. The chain has TRBV18 and TRBJ2-2; D is uncertain. CDR3 length: 15 residues. The V and J ends lost 8 bases and 0 bases respectively, with 13 bases between them. Germline V CDR1 and CDR2: KGHSH, LQKENI. DNA of the CDR3: TGTGCCAGCACTGCCTTGATTTCGAACACCGGGGAGCTGTTTTTT. Translation: CASTALISNTGELFF. Full variable domain (missing parts from reference TRBV18 and TRBJ2-2): NAGVMQNPRHLVRRRGQEARLRCSPMKGHSHVYWYRQLPEEGLKFMVYLQKENIIDESGMPKERFSAEFPKEGPSILRIQQVVRGDSAAYFCASTALISNTGELFFGEGSRLTVL.

This clone was counted a few times. The V call is TRBV5-1, the J call TRBJ1-1; TRBD1 aligns across 7 bases. This CDR3 contains 15 residues. The V gene end was trimmed by 4 bases and the J gene end by 5 bases; junction bases not matched to a gene: 11. Germline CDR1 SGHRS, CDR2 YFSETQ. In DNA, the CDR3 is TGCGCCAGCAGCCCCCCCGACAGGGTAGGGACTGAAGCTTTCTTT. Translation gives CASSPPDRVGTEAFF.

This clone was seen more than once but under ten times. The rearrangement uses TRBV25-1 and TRBJ2-5, with a tentative D call TRBD2 (6 bases). Germline loops: CDR1 MGHDK, CDR2 SYGVNS. CDR3 length: 14 amino acids. V shed 3 bases and J shed 5 bases, with 13 bases lying between them. CDR3 nucleotides: TGTGCCAGCAGTGACAGGGCGGCGGGGGAGACCCAGTACTTC. Protein product: CASSDRAAGETQYF.

The CDR3 is CASTGLAGATGELFF. CDR3 coding DNA: TGTGCCAGTACGGGGCTTGCGGGAGCCACCGGGGAGCTGTTTTTT. The chain has TRBV19 and TRBJ2-2; 7 bases agree with TRBD2. The CDR3 extends over 15 amino acids. In germline, CDR1 is LNHDA, CDR2 SQIVND (reference sequence). Trimming removed 7 bases from V and 4 bases from J; junction bases left unmatched: 9.

The chain joins TRBV5-1 to TRBJ2-7; 7 positions agree with TRBD1. The germline gives CDR1 SGHRS, CDR2 YFSETQ. The V and J ends lost 2 bases and 5 bases, in that order; junction bases with no gene match: 10. This CDR3 region has 15 residues. CDR3 sequence (DNA): TGCGCCAGCAGCTTCCTGACAGGGTTAGGCCACGAGCAGTACTTC. Translated, it gives CASSFLTGLGHEQYF.

This clone was counted a few times. The rearrangement joins TRBV18 to TRBJ2-2; D is unresolved. CDR3 length equals 12 residues. V was cut by 8 bases and J by 5 bases, with 9 bases left in between. Germline V gene data show CDR1 as KGHSH and CDR2 as LQKENI. In nucleotides, the CDR3 is TGTGCCAGCCCCCATGTGACCGGGGAGCTGTTTTTT. It is translated as CASPHVTGELFF.

This clone has only a few counts. The genes are TRBV6-4 and TRBJ2-5, with 7 bases fitting TRBD2. V was pared by 10 bases and J by 3 bases, with 14 bases of the junction left unmatched. Germline V gene data show CDR1 as MRHNA and CDR2 as SNTAGT. The CDR3 extends over 15 amino acids. The CDR3 sequence: CATYLPTSPKETQYF. In DNA, the CDR3 is TGTGCCACCTACCTCCCGACTAGCCCAAAAGAGACCCAGTACTTC.

The rearrangement uses TRBV29-1 and TRBJ1-2, with 7 bases lining up with TRBD1. This CDR3 is built from 13 residues. Per germline, CDR1 SQVTM and CDR2 ANQGSEA. The J segment lost 3 bases and the V segment lost 7 bases, leaving 8 bases of the junction unmatched. Here the CDR3 DNA reads TGCAGCGCCTTACAGGGGTCGGACTATGGCTACACCTTC. Protein product: CSALQGSDYGYTF.

The CDR3 sequence is CASSGVQPNQPQHF. The DNA for the CDR3 is TGTGCCAGTAGTGGTGTACAGCCAAATCAGCCCCAGCATTTT. The chain has TRBV19 and TRBJ1-5, with D uncertain. V lost 5 bases and J lost 4, with 12 bases in between. CDR3 length equals 14 residues. In germline, CDR1 is LNHDA, CDR2 SQIVND (reference sequence).

This clone was recorded many times. The gene calls are TRBV29-1 and TRBJ2-1; D call uncertain. V was shortened by 6 bases and J by 12 bases, with 12 bases between the two germline ends. The CDR3 totals 10 residues. Looked up from germline, CDR1 is SQVTM and CDR2 is ANQGSEA. CDR3 amino acids: CSVEQALQFF. The CDR3, as DNA: TGCAGCGTGGAACAAGCCCTGCAGTTCTTC.

This clone was observed a few times. This chain links TRBV2 with TRBJ1-2, with 11 bases matching TRBD1. Germline V gene sequence: CDR1 SNHLY, CDR2 FYNNEI. The CDR3 is 15 amino acids. Trimming removed 5 bases from V and 4 bases from J; junction bases left unmatched: 6. In DNA form, the CDR3 reads TGTGCCAGCAGTCAGGGACAGGGGGTCCGCTATGGCTACACCTTC. Its protein is CASSQGQGVRYGYTF.

This sequence joins TRBV28 and TRBJ1-5; TRBD1 agrees at 9 bases. From germline, CDR1 is MDHEN and CDR2 SYDVKM. V was pared by 5 bases and J by 4 bases, with 9 bases of the junction left unmatched. The CDR3 has 16 amino acids. CDR3 loop: CASSIPGQGLNQPQHF. In DNA, the CDR3 is TGTGCCAGCAGTATCCCCGGACAGGGGCTGAATCAGCCCCAGCATTTT. Filled out from reference TRBV28 and TRBJ1-5, the complete variable domain reads DVKVTQSSRYLVKRTGEKVFLECVQDMDHENMFWYRQDPGLGLRLIYFSYDVKMKEKGDIPEGYSVSREKKERFSLILESASTNQTSMYLCASSIPGQGLNQPQHFGDGTRLSIL.

The chain has TRBV19 and TRBJ2-2; D is possibly TRBD2 (7 bases). The CDR3 has 14 residues. Germline values: CDR1 LNHDA, CDR2 SQIVND (reference sequence). Trimming took off 10 bases at V and 4 bases at J, with 16 bases between the two ends. For the CDR3, the DNA is TGTGCCACTCCTCAGGGAGGGGGCACCGGGGAGCTGTTTTTT. Translated: CATPQGGGTGELFF.

The V and J genes are TRBV25-1 and TRBJ2-1; no clear D gene. V lost 4 bases to trimming and J lost 0 bases, with 13 bases between them. Looked up from germline, CDR1 is MGHDK and CDR2 is SYGVNS. This CDR3 spans 16 amino acids. CDR3 DNA sequence: TGTGCCAGCAGTGCCGGTCTAGGAAGCTCCTACAATGAGCAGTTCTTC. It is translated as CASSAGLGSSYNEQFF.

CDR3 sequence: CSAQREDEQYF. CDR3 DNA sequence: TGCAGTGCCCAGCGGGAGGACGAGCAGTACTTC. The chain links TRBV20-1 to TRBJ2-7; 9 positions match TRBD2. The J segment lost 5 bases and the V segment lost 6 bases, leaving 2 bases of the junction unmatched. The length of the CDR3 is 11 residues. Germline V gene data show CDR1 as DFQATT and CDR2 as SNEGSKA (reference sequence).